Listed below are T cell receptor beta chains from one sample, sequenced in a study of cytomegalovirus exposure and HLA in healthy donors. Data came from immunoSEQ multiplex PCR; TCRdb stores just in-frame clones and leaves some out. The table shows 130,000 to 150,000 clones, with about 72% occurring only once. Sequencing was carried out using PBMCs. All receptors derive from a man aged 55 to 70 in good health and CMV-seronegative. Both conserved end residues are part of each CDR3. D genes are given only for firm matches. A row's size may be missing; if present it is once, few, many or a size class.

J,size,V,D,CDR3,DNA
TRBJ2-7,NA,TRBV7-2,NA,CASSSAGADRLTYEQYF,TGTGCCAGCAGCTCAGCAGGTGCGGACAGACTTACCTACGAGCAGTACTTC
TRBJ2-7,NA,TRBV6-6,TRBD2,CASSSGLAGAYEQYF,TGTGCCAGCAGTTCCGGACTAGCGGGAGCCTACGAGCAGTACTTC
TRBJ2-7,NA,TRBV14,NA,CASSQNSLSYEQYF,TGTGCCAGCAGCCAAAATTCTCTTTCCTACGAGCAGTACTTC
TRBJ2-2,NA,TRBV7-8,NA,CASSLGTARRELFF,TGTGCCAGCAGCTTAGGGACAGCAAGACGGGAGCTGTTTTTT
TRBJ1-1,NA,TRBV6-5,NA,CASSYGRGQNTEAFF,TGTGCCAGCAGTTACGGCCGCGGACAGAACACTGAAGCTTTCTTT
TRBJ2-5,few,TRBV28,NA,CASRTGASEETQYF,TGTGCCAGTCGAACTGGGGCTTCCGAAGAGACCCAGTACTTC
TRBJ2-5,NA,TRBV19,TRBD1,CASSTGQELYQETQYF,TGTGCCAGTAGTACGGGACAGGAGTTGTACCAAGAGACCCAGTACTTC
TRBJ1-5,few,TRBV5-1,TRBD1,CASSGGTGGSNQPQHF,TGCGCCAGCAGCGGGGGGACAGGGGGTAGCAATCAGCCCCAGCATTTT
TRBJ2-2,few,TRBV6-5,TRBD1,CASSYTRDRAAWELFF,TGTGCCAGCAGTTACACCCGGGACAGGGCAGCTTGGGAGCTGTTTTTT
TRBJ1-5,once,TRBV27,NA,CASSRTPYSNQPQHF,TGTGCCAGCAGCCGGACTCCCTATAGCAATCAGCCCCAGCATTTT
TRBJ2-1,NA,TRBV6-4,TRBD1,CASSPSGTGDYNEQFF,TGTGCCAGCAGCCCCTCCGGGACAGGGGACTACAATGAGCAGTTCTTC
TRBJ2-3,NA,TRBV5-6,TRBD2,CASSLAASGNTDTQYF,TGTGCCAGCAGCTTGGCCGCTAGCGGCAACACAGATACGCAGTATTTT
TRBJ2-5,NA,TRBV5-1,TRBD1,CASSPQGEETQYF,TGCGCCAGCAGCCCACAGGGGGAAGAGACCCAGTACTTC
TRBJ2-7,NA,TRBV29-1,NA,CSVEGVHARSSYEQYF,TGCAGCGTTGAAGGCGTGCACGCGAGGAGCTCCTACGAGCAGTACTTC
TRBJ2-2,NA,TRBV27,NA,CASNPAVNTGELFF,TGTGCCAGCAACCCTGCGGTTAACACCGGGGAGCTGTTTTTT
TRBJ2-1,NA,TRBV19,NA,CASSIASRGPPEQFF,TGTGCCAGTAGTATCGCCTCGCGGGGCCCGCCTGAGCAGTTCTTC
TRBJ2-2,NA,TRBV27,TRBD1,CASSLSTPGTAVHGELFF,TGTGCCAGCAGTTTATCGACTCCCGGGACAGCGGTGCATGGGGAGCTGTTTTTT
TRBJ1-3,NA,TRBV7-2,NA,CASGTEAYSGNTIYF,TGTGCCAGCGGAACGGAGGCTTACTCTGGAAACACCATATATTTT
TRBJ2-5,NA,TRBV30,TRBD2,CAWKLAGGETQYF,TGTGCCTGGAAACTAGCGGGGGGGGAGACCCAGTACTTC
TRBJ2-1,NA,TRBV7-2,NA,CASSPQGEQFF,TGTGCCAGCAGCCCTCAGGGTGAGCAGTTCTTC
TRBJ2-1,NA,TRBV9,TRBD1,CASSVPGQGYNEQFF,TGTGCCAGCAGCGTCCCGGGACAGGGATACAATGAGCAGTTCTTC
TRBJ2-7,few,TRBV29-1,NA,CSVVVLQEPEQYF,TGCAGCGTTGTGGTTCTACAGGAGCCCGAGCAGTACTTC
TRBJ2-7,NA,TRBV4-1,TRBD2,CASSLRLAGGEGEQYF,TGCGCCAGCAGCCTACGTCTAGCGGGAGGGGAGGGCGAGCAGTACTTC
TRBJ2-3,NA,TRBV10-3,NA,CAISVHGDRPAPAGTQYF,TGTGCCATCAGTGTACACGGAGACAGGCCTGCCCCCGCAGGTACGCAGTATTTT
TRBJ1-3,NA,TRBV29-1,NA,CSATRASGNTIYF,TGCAGCGCCACGCGGGCCTCTGGAAACACCATATATTTT
TRBJ1-1,NA,TRBV5-1,TRBD1,CASSLLTGGGNTEAFF,TGCGCCAGCAGCTTGCTGACAGGGGGGGGGAACACTGAAGCTTTCTTT